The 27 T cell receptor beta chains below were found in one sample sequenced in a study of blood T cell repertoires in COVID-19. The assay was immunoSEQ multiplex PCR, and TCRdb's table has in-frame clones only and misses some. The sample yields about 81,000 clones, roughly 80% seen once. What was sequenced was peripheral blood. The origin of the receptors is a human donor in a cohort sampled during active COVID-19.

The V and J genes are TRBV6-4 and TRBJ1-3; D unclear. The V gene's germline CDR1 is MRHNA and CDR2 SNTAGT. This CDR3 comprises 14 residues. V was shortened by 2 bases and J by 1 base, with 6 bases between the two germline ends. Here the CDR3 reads CASSDISSGNTIYF. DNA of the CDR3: TGTGCCAGCAGTGACATATCGTCTGGAAACACCATATATTTT.

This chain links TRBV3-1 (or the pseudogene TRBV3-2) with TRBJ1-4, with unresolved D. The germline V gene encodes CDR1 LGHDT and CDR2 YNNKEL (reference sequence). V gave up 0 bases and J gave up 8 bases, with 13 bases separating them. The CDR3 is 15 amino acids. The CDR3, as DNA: TGTGCCAGCAGCCAAGAAGGAGGGCGCGGGGAAAAACTGTTTTTT. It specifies CASSQEGGRGEKLFF.

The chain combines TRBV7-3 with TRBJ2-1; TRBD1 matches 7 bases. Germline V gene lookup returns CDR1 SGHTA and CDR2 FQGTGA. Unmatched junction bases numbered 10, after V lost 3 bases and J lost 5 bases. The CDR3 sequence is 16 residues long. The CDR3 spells CASSFPEGARNNEQFF. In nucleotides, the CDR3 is TGTGCCAGCAGCTTTCCCGAGGGGGCGAGGAACAATGAGCAGTTCTTC.

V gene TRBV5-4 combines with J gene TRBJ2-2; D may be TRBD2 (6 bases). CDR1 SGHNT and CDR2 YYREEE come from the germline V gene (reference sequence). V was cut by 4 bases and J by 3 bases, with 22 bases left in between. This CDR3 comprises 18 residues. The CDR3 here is CASSAQTSYVLYTGELFF. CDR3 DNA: TGTGCCAGCAGCGCTCAGACTAGTTACGTGCTGTACACCGGGGAGCTGTTTTTT. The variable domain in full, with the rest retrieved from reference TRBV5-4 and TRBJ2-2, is ETGVTQSPTHLIKTRGQQVTLRCSSQSGHNTVSWYQQALGQGPQFIFQYYREEENGRGNFPPRFSGLQFPNYSSELNVNALELDDSALYLCASSAQTSYVLYTGELFFGEGSRLTVL.

CDR3 coding DNA: TGTGCCAGCAGTGAAGCCCCCGCCACAGGGGGCTATGGCTACACCTTC. It translates to CASSEAPATGGYGYTF. This chain uses TRBV6-1 with TRBJ1-2; TRBD1 matches 8 bases. The CDR3 is 16 amino acids. Germline trimming cut 0 bases from V and 4 bases from J; bases unmatched to any gene: 7. CDR1 and CDR2 (germline): MNHNS, SASEGT.

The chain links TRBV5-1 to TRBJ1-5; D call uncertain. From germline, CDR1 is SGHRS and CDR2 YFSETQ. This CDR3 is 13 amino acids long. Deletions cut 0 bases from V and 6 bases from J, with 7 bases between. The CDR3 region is CASSLAGGQPQHF. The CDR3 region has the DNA TGCGCCAGCAGCTTGGCCGGTGGTCAGCCCCAGCATTTT.

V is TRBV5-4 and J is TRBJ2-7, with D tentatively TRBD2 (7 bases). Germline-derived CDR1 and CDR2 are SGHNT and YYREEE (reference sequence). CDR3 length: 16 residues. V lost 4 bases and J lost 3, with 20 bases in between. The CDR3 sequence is CASSLVGGERFYEQYF. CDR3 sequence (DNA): TGTGCCAGCAGCCTCGTAGGGGGGGAGAGATTCTACGAGCAGTACTTC.

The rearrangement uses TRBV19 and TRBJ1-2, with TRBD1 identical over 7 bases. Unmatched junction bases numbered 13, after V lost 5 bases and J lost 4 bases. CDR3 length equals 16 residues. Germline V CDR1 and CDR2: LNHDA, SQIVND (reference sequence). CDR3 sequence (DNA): TGTGCCAGTAGTCCTCCCGGGACAGCGAACGTCTATGGCTACACCTTC. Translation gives CASSPPGTANVYGYTF.

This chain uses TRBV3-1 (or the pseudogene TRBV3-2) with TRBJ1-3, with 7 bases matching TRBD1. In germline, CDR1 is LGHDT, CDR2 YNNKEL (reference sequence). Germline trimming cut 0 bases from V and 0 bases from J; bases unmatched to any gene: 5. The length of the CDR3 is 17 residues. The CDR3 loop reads CASSQDRDSLSGNTIYF. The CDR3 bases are TGTGCCAGCAGCCAAGATAGGGACAGCCTCTCTGGAAACACCATATATTTT.

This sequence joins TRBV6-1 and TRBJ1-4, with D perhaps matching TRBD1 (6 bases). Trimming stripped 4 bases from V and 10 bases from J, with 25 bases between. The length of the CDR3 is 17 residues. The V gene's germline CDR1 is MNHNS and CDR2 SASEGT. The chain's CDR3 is CASSGSYGDTADRKLFF. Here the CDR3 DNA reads TGTGCCAGCAGTGGGTCTTACGGGGACACCGCGGATCGAAAACTGTTTTTT.

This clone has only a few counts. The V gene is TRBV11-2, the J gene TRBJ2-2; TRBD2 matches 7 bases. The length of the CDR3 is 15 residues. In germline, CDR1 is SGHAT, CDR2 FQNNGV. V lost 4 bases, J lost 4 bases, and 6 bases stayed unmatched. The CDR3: CASSYTGGFTGELFF. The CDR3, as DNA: TGTGCCAGCAGCTACACCGGGGGGTTCACCGGGGAGCTGTTTTTT.

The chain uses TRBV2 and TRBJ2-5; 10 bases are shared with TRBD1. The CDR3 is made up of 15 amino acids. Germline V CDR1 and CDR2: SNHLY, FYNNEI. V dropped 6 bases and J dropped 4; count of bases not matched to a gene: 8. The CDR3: CASRGGQGRRETQYF. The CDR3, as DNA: TGTGCCAGCAGGGGGGGACAGGGGCGTCGAGAGACCCAGTACTTC.

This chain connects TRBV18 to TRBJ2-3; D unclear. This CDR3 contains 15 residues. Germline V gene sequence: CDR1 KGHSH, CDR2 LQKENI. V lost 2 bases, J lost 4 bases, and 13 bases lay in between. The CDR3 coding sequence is TGTGCCAGCTCACCAGGTGGCTTTGCACCAGATACGCAGTATTTT. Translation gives CASSPGGFAPDTQYF.

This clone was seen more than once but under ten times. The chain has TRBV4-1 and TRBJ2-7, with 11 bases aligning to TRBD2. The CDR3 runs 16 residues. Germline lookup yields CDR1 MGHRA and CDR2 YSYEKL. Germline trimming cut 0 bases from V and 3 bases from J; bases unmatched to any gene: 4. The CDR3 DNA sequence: TGCGCCAGCAGCCAAGATCCGACTAGCGGGGTCTACGAGCAGTACTTC. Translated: CASSQDPTSGVYEQYF.

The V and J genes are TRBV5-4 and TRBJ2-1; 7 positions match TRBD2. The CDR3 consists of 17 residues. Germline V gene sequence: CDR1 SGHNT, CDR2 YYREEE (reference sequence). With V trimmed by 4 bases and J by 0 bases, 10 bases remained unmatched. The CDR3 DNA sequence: TGTGCCAGCAGCCCGGTCTCTAGCGGCATCTCCTACAATGAGCAGTTCTTC. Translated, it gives CASSPVSSGISYNEQFF.

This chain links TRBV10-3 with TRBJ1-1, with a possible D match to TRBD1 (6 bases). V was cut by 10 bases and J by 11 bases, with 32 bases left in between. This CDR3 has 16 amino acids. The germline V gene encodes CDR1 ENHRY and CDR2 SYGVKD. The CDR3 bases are TGTGCCACCGGGTCCTCCAGCGGGGGGGCCCACCTAGACGCTTTCTTT. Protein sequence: CATGSSSGGAHLDAFF.

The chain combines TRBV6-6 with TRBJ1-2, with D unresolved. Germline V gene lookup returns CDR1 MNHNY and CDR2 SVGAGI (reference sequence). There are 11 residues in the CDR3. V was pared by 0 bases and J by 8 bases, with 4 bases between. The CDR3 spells CASSYSSGYTF. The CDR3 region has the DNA TGTGCCAGCAGTTACTCGAGCGGCTACACCTTC.

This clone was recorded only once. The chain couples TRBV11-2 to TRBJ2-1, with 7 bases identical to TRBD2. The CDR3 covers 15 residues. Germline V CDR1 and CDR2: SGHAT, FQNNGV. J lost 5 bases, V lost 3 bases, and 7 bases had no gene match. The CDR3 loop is CASSFASGANNEQFF. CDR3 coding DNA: TGTGCCAGCAGCTTTGCGAGCGGGGCCAACAATGAGCAGTTCTTC.

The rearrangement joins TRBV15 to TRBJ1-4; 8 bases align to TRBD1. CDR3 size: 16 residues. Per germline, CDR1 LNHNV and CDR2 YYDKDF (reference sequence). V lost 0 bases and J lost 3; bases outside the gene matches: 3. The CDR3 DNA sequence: TGTGCCACCAGCAGAGACCCGACAGGGGCTAATGAAAAACTGTTTTTT. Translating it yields CATSRDPTGANEKLFF.

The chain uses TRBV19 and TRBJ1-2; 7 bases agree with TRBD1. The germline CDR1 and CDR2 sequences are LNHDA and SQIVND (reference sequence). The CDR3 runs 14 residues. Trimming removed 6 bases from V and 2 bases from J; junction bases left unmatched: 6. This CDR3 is CASRTGSVNYGYTF. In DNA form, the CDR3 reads TGTGCCAGTAGGACAGGGTCGGTGAACTATGGCTACACCTTC.

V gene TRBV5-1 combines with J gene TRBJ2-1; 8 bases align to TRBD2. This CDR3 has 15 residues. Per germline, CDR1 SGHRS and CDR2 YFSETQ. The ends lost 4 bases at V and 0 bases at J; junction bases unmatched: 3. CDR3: CASSAGGASYNEQFF. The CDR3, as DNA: TGCGCCAGCAGCGCGGGGGGCGCCTCCTACAATGAGCAGTTCTTC.

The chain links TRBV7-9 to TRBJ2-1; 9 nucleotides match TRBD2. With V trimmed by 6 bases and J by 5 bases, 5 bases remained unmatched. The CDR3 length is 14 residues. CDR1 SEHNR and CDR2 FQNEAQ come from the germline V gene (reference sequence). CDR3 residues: CASRPGLANNEQFF. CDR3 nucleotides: TGTGCCAGCAGACCCGGACTAGCGAACAATGAGCAGTTCTTC.

The CDR3 sequence is CASSFPPGQLSYEQYF. DNA for the CDR3: TGTGCCAGCAGTTTCCCCCCGGGACAGCTGTCCTACGAGCAGTACTTC. The rearrangement joins TRBV28 to TRBJ2-7, with TRBD1 identical over 7 bases. The V and J ends lost 3 bases and 1 base, in that order; junction bases with no gene match: 9. The CDR3 spans 16 residues. Germline V CDR1 and CDR2: MDHEN, SYDVKM.

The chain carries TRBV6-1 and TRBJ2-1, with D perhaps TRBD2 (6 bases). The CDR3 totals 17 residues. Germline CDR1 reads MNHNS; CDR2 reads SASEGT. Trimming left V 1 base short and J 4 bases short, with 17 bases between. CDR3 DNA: TGTGCCAGCAGTGAAGGATTGAGGGGACTCACGTACAATGAGCAGTTCTTC. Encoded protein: CASSEGLRGLTYNEQFF.

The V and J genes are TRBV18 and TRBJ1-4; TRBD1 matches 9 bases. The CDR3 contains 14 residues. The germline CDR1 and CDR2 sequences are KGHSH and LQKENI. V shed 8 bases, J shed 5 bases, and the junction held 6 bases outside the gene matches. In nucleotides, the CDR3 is TGTGCCAGCCAACCGGGACAGGGAAATGAAAAACTGTTTTTT. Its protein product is CASQPGQGNEKLFF.

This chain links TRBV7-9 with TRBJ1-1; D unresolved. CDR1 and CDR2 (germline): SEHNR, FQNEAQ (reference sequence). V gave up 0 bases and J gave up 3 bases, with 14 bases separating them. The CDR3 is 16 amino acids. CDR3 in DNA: TGTGCCAGCAGCTTAGCGCTGGGGTGGGGAGACACTGAAGCTTTCTTT. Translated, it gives CASSLALGWGDTEAFF. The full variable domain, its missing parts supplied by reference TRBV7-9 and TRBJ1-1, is DTGVSQNPRHKITKRGQNVTFRCDPISEHNRLYWYRQTLGQGPEFLTYFQNEAQLEKSRLLSDRFSAERPKGSFSTLEIQRTEQGDSAMYLCASSLALGWGDTEAFFGQGTRLTVV.

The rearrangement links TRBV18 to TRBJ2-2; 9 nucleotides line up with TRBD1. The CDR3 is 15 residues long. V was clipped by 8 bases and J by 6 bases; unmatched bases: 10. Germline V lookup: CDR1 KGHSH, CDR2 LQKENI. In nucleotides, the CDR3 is TGTGCCAGCACGCTACAGGGGGCGTATGCCGGGGAGCTGTTTTTT. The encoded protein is CASTLQGAYAGELFF.